This T cell receptor beta chain was profiled in a study of shared clonotypes between healthy human individuals. Across the study: In total, the donors were a couple of women and a few men aged 18 to 49. Study-wide findings and caveats: Owing to a small donor count, the genetic and exposure-history diversity represented was limited.

V was clipped by 2 bases and J by 5 bases, with 13 bases between them. CDR1 is SGHVS and CDR2 is FQNEAQ in the germline V gene. CDR3 length equals 15 residues. Assay runs were performed at deep level. Clones were sequenced by immunoSEQ multiplex PCR, and TCRdb holds only the in-frame ones, with some missing. The repertoire has a few hundred thousand clones, 70% to 85% of them found once; the top ten carry about 12%. As to this clone: Its specificity is unknown.

Genomic DNA of unsorted samples came from 90 million or so PBMCs. The source of this sequence is a woman in her forties in good health. Some clones in this sample may be carry-over from other donors' samples. Sequencing was done on a sample of PBMCs. The genes are TRBV7-8 and TRBJ1-5, with D maybe TRBD1 (5 bases). CDR3 protein: CASSLFAGGDQPQHF. The CDR3 DNA reads TGTGCCAGCAGCTTATTCGCGGGGGGTGATCAGCCCCAGCATTTT.